The clone carrying this T cell receptor (beta chain) was observed once. Its antigen is currently unknown. CDR3 size: 15 residues. The V gene's germline CDR1 is MGHRA and CDR2 YSYEKL. V lost 1 base and J lost 7; bases outside the gene matches: 7. The sample originates from a study of OX40 agonist ivuxolimab in advanced cancers. Study-wide background: Patients were treated with intravenous ivuxolimab, dosed at 0.01 to 10 mg/kg and infused every 2 weeks. Mean age 60 years, range roughly 23 to 79; about 81% male. Study-wide results and limits: Low normalized T-cell clonal expansion also characterized some of the nonresponders.

TCRdb keeps only in-frame clones here, not all; method: immunoSEQ multiplex PCR. Of 60,000 to 80,000 clones in the sample, roughly 80% were seen once. The chain links TRBV4-1 to TRBJ2-1; 7 bases are a match to TRBD2. The clonotype originates from an adult with an advanced solid tumor such as melanoma, head and neck, liver or kidney cancer. Specimen: CD4+ or CD8+ T cells sorted from blood, collected in a trial of the OX40 agonist ivuxolimab. The CDR3 DNA follows: TGCGCCAGCAGCCAAGGGTGGGAGGGCAGGAATGAGCAGTTCTTC. Its protein is CASSQGWEGRNEQFF.